This T cell receptor beta chain was sequenced for a study of cytomegalovirus exposure and HLA in healthy donors. On this clone: Its antigen is undetermined.

Germline V gene lookup returns CDR1 SGHTA and CDR2 FQGNSA. The CDR3 is made up of 15 amino acids. The trim removed 4 bases at V and 2 bases at J, leaving 6 bases unmatched. Researchers ran the PCR with 60 Vbeta and 13 Jbeta primers. Generated by immunoSEQ multiplex PCR, the TCRdb table keeps only in-frame clones and is missing some. Among some 150,000 clones, 70% to 85% were seen once, and the ten largest hold about 1.5%. Findings and caveats of the study: Across donors, most TCRs were seen rarely, yet some public ones were widespread.

The rearrangement joins TRBV7-2 to TRBJ2-3; TRBD1 aligns across 7 bases. The receptor's source is a man aged 30 to 39 in good health and CMV-seropositive. The sample was PBMCs. The chain's CDR3 is CASSSTGSLTDTQYF. CDR3 nucleotide sequence: TGTGCCAGCAGCTCGACAGGGAGTCTCACAGATACGCAGTATTTT.